The 2 T cell receptor beta chains listed next were all sequenced from one sample in a study of Ad26.COV2.S vaccination and SARS-CoV-2 variants. Clones were read by immunoSEQ multiplex PCR, and TCRdb kept only the in-frame ones, dropping some. This table has over 350,000 clones, 88% appearing once. Treatment here: 15 to 20 received Ad26.COV2.S at low or high dose, single or two shots; roughly 5 received placebo; per-sample allocation not given. Sampling was performed 63 days after the first vaccine or placebo injection. Sequences were derived from peripheral blood, sampled in a trial of Ad26.COV2.S vaccine versus placebo. The receptors were gathered from a person aged 18-65 years who received the Ad26.COV2.S COVID-19 vaccine or a placebo.

The chain recombines TRBV9 with TRBJ2-2; possible D gene TRBD1, 9 bases. CDR1 is SGDLS and CDR2 is YYNGEE in the germline V gene. V lost 2 bases and J lost 6, with 14 bases in between. The CDR3 is 15 residues long. This CDR3 is CASSVSGTGSGELFF. The DNA for the CDR3 is TGTGCCAGCAGCGTTAGCGGGACAGGGTCCGGGGAGCTGTTTTTT. Together with reference TRBV9 and TRBJ2-2, the CDR3 gives the full variable domain: DSGVTQTPKHLITATGQRVTLRCSPRSGDLSVYWYQQSLDQGLQFLIQYYNGEERAKGNILERFSAQQFPDLHSELNLSSLELGDSALYFCASSVSGTGSGELFFGEGSRLTVL.

The rearrangement joins TRBV7-9 to TRBJ2-7; the D gene is possibly TRBD1 (6 bases). The germline V gene encodes CDR1 SEHNR and CDR2 FQNEAQ (reference sequence). V shed 9 bases and J shed 3 bases, with 12 bases lying between them. This CDR3 spans 12 amino acids. The CDR3 loop is CASAQGVYEQYF. CDR3 coding DNA: TGTGCCAGTGCACAGGGTGTCTACGAGCAGTACTTC.